The 30 T cell receptor beta chains in this list originate from one sample, sequenced in a study of shared clonotypes between healthy human individuals (dated by TCRdb to about 2020). Libraries came from the immunoSEQ multiplex PCR assay. TCRdb mirrors the immuneACCESS table, restricted to in-frame sequences. Some clones are absent from its copies; in checked studies, under half trace to an unresolved V gene, and the reason for the others is unknown. The sample table shows 950,000 to 1,100,000 clones, and around 75% are seen once. Approximately 1.5% of the sample is held by the ten biggest clonotypes. Material: memory CD4+ T cells sorted from blood. The cell subset or site label corresponds to: CD45RA-negative fraction. These receptor sequences come from a man younger than 35 in good health.

The chain couples TRBV4-3 to TRBJ1-1; no firm D call. Germline V CDR1 and CDR2: LGHNA, YSLEER. The CDR3 is 15 residues long. Trimming removed 1 base at V and 4 bases at J, with 13 bases between. The CDR3 sequence: CASSQAGRASTEAFF. The DNA for the CDR3 is TGCGCCAGCAGCCAAGCCGGCAGAGCAAGCACTGAAGCTTTCTTT.

This clone was counted ten times or more. For the CDR3, the DNA is TGCAGCGTTGAGCCCGGGACAGCTAGCTACACCTTC. This codes for CSVEPGTASYTF. This chain links TRBV29-1 with TRBJ1-2, with TRBD1 identical over 7 bases. Germline values: CDR1 SQVTM, CDR2 ANQGSEA. The CDR3 spans 12 residues. The trim removed 3 bases at V and 9 bases at J, leaving 7 bases unmatched.

This clone was counted only a few times. The chain combines TRBV5-6 with TRBJ2-7; D gene unclear. This CDR3 has 12 amino acids. V was clipped by 4 bases and J by 1 base, with 6 bases between them. Germline lookup yields CDR1 SGHDT and CDR2 YYEEEE. The DNA for the CDR3 is TGTGCCAGCAGCCGAGTGTCCTACGAGCAGTACTTC. Its protein is CASSRVSYEQYF.

The CDR3 here is CASSQGTGVNTEAFF. The CDR3 DNA follows: TGCGCCAGCAGCCAAGGGACAGGGGTTAACACTGAAGCTTTCTTT. This chain connects TRBV4-3 to TRBJ1-1, with 9 positions matching TRBD1. The CDR3 is made up of 15 amino acids. The junction had 2 bases not matched to a gene; V was cut back by 1 base and J by 2 bases. Germline V lookup: CDR1 LGHNA, CDR2 YSLEER.

The J gene is TRBJ1-2, the V gene TRBV6-5; no reliable D call. Trimming shortened V by 4 bases and J by 0 bases, and 12 bases separated the two germline ends. The germline CDR1 and CDR2 sequences are MNHEY and SVGAGI. This CDR3 is 15 amino acids long. Written as DNA, the CDR3 is TGTGCCAGCAGTTCCTCGGGCACCTCTAACTATGGCTACACCTTC. Protein sequence: CASSSSGTSNYGYTF.

The genes are TRBV5-6 and TRBJ2-5, with D possibly TRBD2 on 6 matching bases. The germline gives CDR1 SGHDT, CDR2 YYEEEE. The CDR3 runs to 13 residues. V was cut by 4 bases and J by 2 bases, with 9 bases left in between. CDR3: CASSGTRQETQYF. The CDR3 DNA follows: TGTGCCAGCAGCGGGACTCGTCAAGAGACCCAGTACTTC.

The chain has TRBV5-1 and TRBJ2-2; D uncertain. Trimming removed 2 bases from V and 1 base from J, with 12 bases in between. Germline CDR1 reads SGHRS; CDR2 reads YFSETQ. The CDR3 is made up of 16 amino acids. The CDR3 DNA reads as TGCGCCAGCAGCTTCTCAGGATTTTTGAACACCGGGGAGCTGTTTTTT. Its translation is CASSFSGFLNTGELFF.

This chain connects TRBV7-9 to TRBJ1-1; weak D call: TRBD1 (6 bases). This CDR3 is built from 18 residues. Trimming took off 3 bases at V and 0 bases at J, with 20 bases between the two ends. The V gene's germline CDR1 is SEHNR and CDR2 FQNEAQ (reference sequence). The chain's CDR3 is CASSLSAGGRAMNTEAFF. CDR3 in DNA: TGTGCCAGCAGCTTGTCCGCCGGGGGGCGTGCGATGAACACTGAAGCTTTCTTT. The full variable domain, rest sourced from reference TRBV7-9 and TRBJ1-1, is DTGVSQNPRHKITKRGQNVTFRCDPISEHNRLYWYRQTLGQGPEFLTYFQNEAQLEKSRLLSDRFSAERPKGSFSTLEIQRTEQGDSAMYLCASSLSAGGRAMNTEAFFGQGTRLTVV.

The V gene is TRBV6-6, the J gene TRBJ2-3; 9 bases match TRBD2. The trim removed 6 bases at V and 3 bases at J, leaving 4 bases unmatched. Germline CDR1 reads MNHNY; CDR2 reads SVGAGI (reference sequence). The CDR3 loop spans 14 amino acids. The CDR3 DNA follows: TGTGCCAGCAGCGGGCGGGAGGGTACAGATACGCAGTATTTT. Amino acids: CASSGREGTDTQYF.

The J gene is TRBJ1-1, the V gene TRBV7-3; no clear D. The germline CDR1 and CDR2 sequences are SGHTA and FQGTGA. V dropped 0 bases and J dropped 4 bases, with 15 bases sitting between them. The CDR3 totals 16 residues. CDR3 residues: CASSLTAPGSGTEAFF. CDR3 nucleotides: TGTGCCAGCAGCTTAACGGCCCCGGGCTCCGGCACTGAAGCTTTCTTT.

The genes are TRBV28 and TRBJ2-7; possible D gene TRBD2, 6 bases. Germline CDR1 is MDHEN and CDR2 is SYDVKM. CDR3 size: 17 residues. Trimming took off 6 bases at V and 3 bases at J, with 24 bases between the two ends. The chain's CDR3 is CASSPPAGPGISYEQYF. CDR3 nucleotide sequence: TGTGCCAGCAGCCCTCCCGCGGGACCCGGGATTAGCTACGAGCAGTACTTC.

J is TRBJ2-2 and V is TRBV6-1, with TRBD2 as a possible D gene (6 bases). The V gene's germline CDR1 is MNHNS and CDR2 SASEGT. The CDR3 runs to 15 residues. V was clipped by 4 bases and J by 6 bases, with 15 bases between them. In DNA form, the CDR3 reads TGTGCCAGCAGTGGAAATAGCGCGGGGCCCGGGGAGCTGTTTTTT. Translation gives CASSGNSAGPGELFF.

This chain connects TRBV18 to TRBJ2-3; D is perhaps TRBD2 (5 bases). CDR3 length: 13 amino acids. The germline V and J ends were trimmed by 4 bases and 5 bases, with 10 bases remaining between them. The V gene's germline CDR1 is KGHSH and CDR2 LQKENI. The CDR3 sequence: CASSLYRGDTQYF. In DNA, the CDR3 is TGTGCCAGCTCACTATACCGGGGAGATACGCAGTATTTT.

CDR3: CASSPGGGRTTGELFF. CDR3 sequence (DNA): TGTGCCAGCAGCCCAGGGGGCGGGAGAACCACCGGGGAGCTGTTTTTT. The chain combines TRBV5-4 with TRBJ2-2; weak D call: TRBD1 (8 bases). V was clipped by 4 bases and J by 4 bases, with 17 bases between them. This CDR3 is built from 16 residues. Germline CDR1 is SGHNT and CDR2 is YYREEE (reference sequence).

V usage is TRBV19 and J usage is TRBJ2-1, with 10 bases lining up with TRBD1. The V segment lost 6 bases and the J segment 5 bases; nucleotides outside the gene matches: 19. The germline V gene has CDR1 LNHDA and CDR2 SQIVND (reference sequence). CDR3 size: 19 residues. CDR3 sequence: CASRRRNAEDRGNNNEQFF. The CDR3, as DNA: TGTGCCAGTAGGAGAAGAAACGCCGAGGACAGGGGGAACAACAATGAGCAGTTCTTC.

The chain combines TRBV21-1 with TRBJ1-3; the table assigns TRBD1, which was not confirmed against the DNA. TRBV21-1 represents a pseudogene. The CDR3 has 19 residues. CDR3 coding DNA: TGTGCCAGCAGACCCGACGGTCGAAGGGGTCTGTTCTCTGGAAACACCATATATTTT. The encoded protein is CASRPDGRRGLFSGNTIYF.

Notes on this clone: Additional DNA sequences in this sample encode the identical CDR3. V is TRBV30 and J is TRBJ1-1, with 9 bases lining up with TRBD1. This CDR3 contains 13 residues. CDR1 is GTSNPN and CDR2 is SVGIG in the germline V gene (reference sequence). After removal of 0 bases from V and 5 bases from J, the junction contained 1 base not matched to a gene. The CDR3: CAWSVQGATEAFF. The DNA of the CDR3 is TGTGCCTGGAGTGTACAGGGGGCAACTGAAGCTTTCTTT.

This chain joins TRBV7-2 and TRBJ2-7; D call uncertain. The germline CDR1 and CDR2 sequences are SGHTA and FQGNSA. Trimming left V 4 bases short and J 4 bases short, with 8 bases between. The CDR3 is 12 amino acids. The CDR3, as DNA: TGTGCCAGCAGCTCCTATGGTTACGAGCAGTACTTC. Protein: CASSSYGYEQYF.

The chain combines TRBV12-5 with TRBJ1-1; D is unresolved. CDR1 is LGHNT, CDR2 FRNRAP, per germline. CDR3 length equals 13 residues. V shed 7 bases and J shed 1 base, with 10 bases lying between them. The CDR3 bases are TGTGCTAGTGCCCTGCGGCCGAACACTGAAGCTTTCTTT. It yields the protein CASALRPNTEAFF.

Remarks on this clone: This specimen includes other DNA sequences encoding the same CDR3. Written as DNA, the CDR3 is TGTGCCAGCAGCCTACATCAGGGCGACACCGGGGAGCTGTTTTTT. It codes for CASSLHQGDTGELFF. The chain uses TRBV7-9 and TRBJ2-2; maybe TRBD1 (5 bases). From germline, CDR1 is SEHNR and CDR2 FQNEAQ (reference sequence). The CDR3 consists of 15 residues. Trimming pared 5 bases from V and 3 bases from J, leaving 13 bases between.

V usage is TRBV27 and J usage is TRBJ1-3, with TRBD1 identical over 12 bases. J was trimmed by 4 bases and V by 5 bases; bases with no gene match: 3. Germline V gene lookup returns CDR1 MNHEY and CDR2 SMNVEV (reference sequence). The CDR3 runs to 15 residues. Here the CDR3 reads CASSLGTGGGNTIYF. The CDR3 DNA sequence: TGTGCCAGCAGTCTCGGGACAGGGGGCGGAAACACCATATATTTT.

This CDR3 is CASSLDTQQPQHF. The CDR3 nucleotides are TGTGCCAGCAGCCTCGACACACAACAGCCCCAGCATTTT. The rearrangement joins TRBV5-6 to TRBJ1-5; no firm D call. The CDR3 sequence is 13 residues long. The V gene's germline CDR1 is SGHDT and CDR2 YYEEEE. The germline V and J ends were trimmed by 4 bases and 7 bases, with 12 bases remaining between them.

The chain combines TRBV27 with TRBJ1-1; D is unclear. V lost 1 base to trimming and J lost 4 bases, with 10 bases between them. Germline V gives CDR1 MNHEY, CDR2 SMNVEV (reference sequence). The CDR3 totals 14 residues. The CDR3 loop reads CASSLFGLSTEAFF. The DNA of the CDR3 is TGTGCCAGCAGTTTATTTGGCTTGAGCACTGAAGCTTTCTTT.

This clone was observed a single time. The chain is built from TRBV5-6 and TRBJ2-7, with D perhaps being TRBD1 or TRBD2 (5 bases each). V was pared by 2 bases and J by 6 bases, with 21 bases between. The CDR3 sequence is 16 residues long. CDR1 and CDR2 from the germline V gene are SGHDT and YYEEEE. The CDR3 reads CASSFGAPRNLREQYF. Written as DNA, the CDR3 is TGTGCCAGCAGCTTCGGGGCCCCCCGGAATTTGCGCGAGCAGTACTTC.

This clone was recorded a few times. The chain employs TRBV28 and TRBJ1-1; possible D gene TRBD1, 6 bases. V was cut by 4 bases and J by 4 bases, with 10 bases left in between. The CDR3 totals 13 residues. Germline CDR1 reads MDHEN; CDR2 reads SYDVKM. This CDR3 reads CASSWSRGTEAFF. CDR3 DNA: TGTGCCAGCAGTTGGTCCAGGGGCACTGAAGCTTTCTTT.

The chain is built from TRBV6-6 and TRBJ1-5, with 9 bases fitting TRBD1. The CDR3 has 15 residues. The V gene end was trimmed by 2 bases and the J gene end by 5 bases; junction bases not matched to a gene: 4. Germline values: CDR1 MNHNY, CDR2 SVGAGI (reference sequence). The CDR3 DNA is TGTGCCAGCAGTTACAACAGGGGGCCGGATCAGCCCCAGCATTTT. Translating it yields CASSYNRGPDQPQHF.

This clone was observed a few times. This chain connects TRBV7-2 to TRBJ2-2; D is undetermined. The CDR3 has 16 amino acids. The V gene lost 1 base and the J gene lost 4 bases, with 13 bases spanning the gap. Looked up from germline, CDR1 is SGHTA and CDR2 is FQGNSA. Here the CDR3 DNA reads TGTGCCAGCAGCTTAGACGACGCGTCTTTCACCGGGGAGCTGTTTTTT. Translation: CASSLDDASFTGELFF.

The genes are TRBV15 and TRBJ2-7; 10 bases fit TRBD1. This CDR3 is built from 15 residues. Germline values: CDR1 LNHNV, CDR2 YYDKDF (reference sequence). Trimming took 2 bases from V and 4 from J; bases not matched to a gene: 5. The CDR3 sequence: CATSRKGQGQYEQYF. CDR3 DNA sequence: TGTGCCACCAGCAGAAAGGGACAGGGGCAATACGAGCAGTACTTC.

The V gene is TRBV6-1, the J gene TRBJ2-1, with D possibly being TRBD2 (6 bases). Germline lookup yields CDR1 MNHNS and CDR2 SASEGT. The CDR3 is 14 amino acids. Trimming shortened V by 6 bases and J by 4 bases, and 13 bases separated the two germline ends. For the CDR3, the DNA is TGTGCCAGCAGCCCCCTAGCGCCATACAATGAGCAGTTCTTC. Amino acid sequence: CASSPLAPYNEQFF.

The genes are TRBV6-4 and TRBJ2-3; 13 positions match TRBD2. Germline V gene data show CDR1 as MRHNA and CDR2 as SNTAGT. V trimming: 6 bases; J trimming: 6 bases; junction bases outside the gene matches: 12. This CDR3 region has 17 residues. The CDR3 sequence: CASRYCGLAGAGDTQYF. CDR3 DNA sequence: TGTGCCAGCAGGTACTGTGGACTAGCGGGAGCAGGGGATACGCAGTATTTT.